The T cell receptor beta chain under discussion was sequenced for a study of neurological immune-mediated disorders. Study conclusions and caveats: Across subjects, expanded clones had no CDR3 amino acid sequences in common, pointing to private repertoires in all groups. When repertoires were grouped phylogenetically, those of 18 of 34 multiple sclerosis patients fell into one related-CDR3 cluster, a possible signature.

The study built unsorted libraries from 2 million PBMCs kept at -80 C. The cDNA came from 5'RACE, which used 10-nucleotide random UMIs. TCRdb fed the 5' RACE reads into MiXCR, producing one record per CDR3 protein. The profile shows 45,000 to 55,000 distinct CDR3 sequences, 3.8% of them singletons. Germline lookup yields CDR1 WNHNN and CDR2 SYGVQD (reference sequence). Losses at the gene ends were 5 bases for V and 4 bases for J; bases not matched to a gene: 5. The CDR3 is made up of 13 amino acids. This clonotype has ten or more counts. What it binds is not known. The receptor was isolated from a man in his 60s with multiple sclerosis. V usage is TRBV10-1 and J usage is TRBJ2-7; the match to TRBD1 covers 7 bases. Sequences were obtained from PBMCs. The CDR3 region has the DNA TGCGCCAGCAGTAAACAGACAGGGTACGAGCAGTACTTC. Its protein product is CASSKQTGYEQYF.